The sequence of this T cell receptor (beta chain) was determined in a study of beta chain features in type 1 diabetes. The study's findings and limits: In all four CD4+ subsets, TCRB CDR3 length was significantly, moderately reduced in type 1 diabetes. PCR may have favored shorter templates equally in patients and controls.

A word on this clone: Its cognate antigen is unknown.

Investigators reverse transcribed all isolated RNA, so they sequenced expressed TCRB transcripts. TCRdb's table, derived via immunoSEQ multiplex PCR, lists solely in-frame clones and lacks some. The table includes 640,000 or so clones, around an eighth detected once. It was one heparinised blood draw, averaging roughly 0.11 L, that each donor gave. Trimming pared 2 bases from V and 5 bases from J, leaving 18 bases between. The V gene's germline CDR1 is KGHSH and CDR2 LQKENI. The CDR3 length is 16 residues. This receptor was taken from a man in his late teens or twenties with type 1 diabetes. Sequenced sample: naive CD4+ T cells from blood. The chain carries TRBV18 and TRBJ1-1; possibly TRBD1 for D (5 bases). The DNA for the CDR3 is TGTGCCAGCTCACCATGGGACCCTAAGACTGGGACTGAAGCTTTCTTT. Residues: CASSPWDPKTGTEAFF. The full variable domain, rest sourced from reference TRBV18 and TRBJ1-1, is NAGVMQNPRHLVRRRGQEARLRCSPMKGHSHVYWYRQLPEEGLKFMVYLQKENIIDESGMPKERFSAEFPKEGPSILRIQQVVRGDSAAYFCASSPWDPKTGTEAFFGQGTRLTVV.